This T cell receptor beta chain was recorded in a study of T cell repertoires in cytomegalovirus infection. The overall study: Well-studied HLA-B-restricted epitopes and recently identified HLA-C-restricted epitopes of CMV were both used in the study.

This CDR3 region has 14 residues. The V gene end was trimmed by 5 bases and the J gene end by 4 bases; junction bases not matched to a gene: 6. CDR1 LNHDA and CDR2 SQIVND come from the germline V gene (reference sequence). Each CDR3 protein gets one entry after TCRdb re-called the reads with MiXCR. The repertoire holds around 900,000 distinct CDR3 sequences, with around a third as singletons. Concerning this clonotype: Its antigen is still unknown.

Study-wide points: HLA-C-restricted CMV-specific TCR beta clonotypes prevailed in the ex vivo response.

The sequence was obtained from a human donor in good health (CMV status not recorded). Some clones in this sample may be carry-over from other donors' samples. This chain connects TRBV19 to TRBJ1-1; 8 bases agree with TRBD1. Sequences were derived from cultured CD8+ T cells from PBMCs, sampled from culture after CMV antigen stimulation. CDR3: CASSPGQGVTEAFF. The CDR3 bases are TGTGCCAGTAGTCCAGGACAGGGAGTCACTGAAGCTTTCTTT.